The 2 T cell receptor beta chains in this list originate from one sample, sequenced in a study of T cells in localized non-small cell lung cancer. The repertoire was sequenced with immunoSEQ multiplex PCR; TCRdb's copy has only in-frame clones and lacks some. The data contain tens of thousands of clones, roughly 84% of them singletons. The sample consisted of peripheral blood, taken before any cancer treatment. The receptors were gathered from a female donor older than 55 with stage I lung adenocarcinoma.

The rearrangement uses TRBV7-2 and TRBJ2-3; tentative D call: TRBD2 (5 bases). Germline CDR1 reads SGHTA; CDR2 reads FQGNSA. CDR3 length: 16 residues. Trimming cost V 1 base and J 5 bases, with 16 bases left between them. DNA for the CDR3: TGTGCCAGCAGCTTAGGCGGGCCCGTGCAAGTAGATACGCAGTATTTT. Amino acids: CASSLGGPVQVDTQYF.

The V and J genes are TRBV5-5 and TRBJ1-5; D remains ambiguous. This CDR3 spans 14 amino acids. Germline V gene data show CDR1 as SGHKS and CDR2 as YYEKEE (reference sequence). The germline V and J ends were trimmed by 7 bases and 5 bases, with 16 bases remaining between them. The CDR3 loop is CASEIAPRDQPQHF. For the CDR3, the DNA is TGTGCCAGCGAAATTGCCCCCCGAGATCAGCCCCAGCATTTT.